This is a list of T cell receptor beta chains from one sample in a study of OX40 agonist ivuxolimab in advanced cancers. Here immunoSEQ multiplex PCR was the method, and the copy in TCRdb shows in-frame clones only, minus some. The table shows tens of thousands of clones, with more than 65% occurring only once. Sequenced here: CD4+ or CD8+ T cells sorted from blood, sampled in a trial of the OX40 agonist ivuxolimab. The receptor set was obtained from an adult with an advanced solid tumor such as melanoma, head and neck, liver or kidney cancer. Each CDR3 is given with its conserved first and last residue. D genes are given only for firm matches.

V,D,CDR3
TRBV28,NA,CASRVGGGTEAFF
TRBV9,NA,CASSQDSRNEKLFF
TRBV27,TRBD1,CASSPSRTGGSPLHF
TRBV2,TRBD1,CASRQGVSGGYTF
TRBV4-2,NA,CASSLWGNYEQYF
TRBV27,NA,CASSLSGRPYSNQPQHF
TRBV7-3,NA,CASSLRSLETQYF
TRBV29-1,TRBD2,CSEGRGGTGGPDTQYF
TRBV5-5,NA,CASSYTDTGELFF
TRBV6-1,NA,CASSEADISTDTQYF
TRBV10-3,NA,CAISEAQADGYTF
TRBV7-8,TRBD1,CASSLTGGYEAFF
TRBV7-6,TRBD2,CASRRTSGSSDEQYF
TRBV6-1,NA,CASLKEGGYYQPQHF
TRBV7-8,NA,CASSPQPSQSYEQYF
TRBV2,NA,CASRATGTPYEQYF
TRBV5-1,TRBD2,CASSLWATSDHSTDTQYF
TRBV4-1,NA,CASSQEVHVTGELFF
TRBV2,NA,CASRSGRVENIQYF
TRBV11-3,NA,CASSLALDTAYEQYF
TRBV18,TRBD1,CASSPTSNTGGGQPQHF
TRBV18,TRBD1,CASSPDRGLGEQYF
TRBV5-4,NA,CASSDSGANVLTF
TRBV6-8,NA,CASSLRGLKSGELFF
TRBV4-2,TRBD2,CASSQQTTAGGETQYF
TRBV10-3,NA,CAISGFDTGELFF
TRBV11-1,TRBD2,CASSLGGGVAYNEQFF
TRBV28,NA,CASSFEREIVPGETQYF
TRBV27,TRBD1,CASRRTGQETQYF
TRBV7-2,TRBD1,CASSPWTGASSQPQHF